This T cell receptor (beta chain) was found in a study of OX40 agonist ivuxolimab in advanced cancers. At the level of the study: Those treated in dose escalation had hepatocellular carcinoma, melanoma, renal cell cancer or head and neck cancer. Study-wide points: Fewer expanded clones were found on average in CD4+ than in CD8+ T cells. In the 0.1-3.0 mg/kg groups, partial responders showed among the lowest expansion.

The CDR3 runs 16 residues. With V trimmed by 3 bases and J by 5 bases, 2 bases remained unmatched. The germline gives CDR1 SGHTA, CDR2 FQGNSA. TCRdb keeps only in-frame clones here, not all; method: immunoSEQ multiplex PCR. The sample contains under 25,000 clones, 70% to 90% of which appear only once. Comments on this clone: Its antigen is undetermined.

The investigators sampled blood at baseline, at cycle 4 day 1, and at cycle 7 day 1. The gene calls are TRBV7-2 and TRBJ2-2, with 14 bases that match TRBD2. The sample was CD4+ or CD8+ T cells sorted from blood, taken in a trial of the OX40 agonist ivuxolimab. The receptor's source is an adult with an advanced solid tumor such as melanoma, head and neck, liver or kidney cancer. The CDR3 sequence: CASSFGLAGGTGELFF. CDR3 DNA: TGTGCCAGCAGCTTTGGACTAGCGGGAGGAACCGGGGAGCTGTTTTTT.